The entry below gives a single T cell receptor (beta chain) sequence along with its context. CDR3 length equals 15 residues. Germline CDR1 LNHDA, CDR2 SQIVND (reference sequence). The ends were cut back, 1 base at V and 4 bases at J, with 11 bases in the middle. The sample is drawn from a study of blood T cell repertoires in COVID-19. Turning to the study itself: Donors in the United States, Italy and Spain gave samples during acute or convalescent COVID-19.

Sequencing used immunoSEQ multiplex PCR; TCRdb keeps in-frame clones, though not all of them. This table has over 150,000 clones, about 89% appearing once. V is TRBV19 and J is TRBJ2-1; weak D call: TRBD1 (6 bases). The clonotype was recovered from a man aged 50 to 60 with acute or convalescent COVID-19. Input material: peripheral blood. The CDR3 loop is CASSIGGQIYNEQFF. The CDR3 region has the DNA TGTGCCAGTAGTATAGGTGGACAGATATACAATGAGCAGTTCTTC.